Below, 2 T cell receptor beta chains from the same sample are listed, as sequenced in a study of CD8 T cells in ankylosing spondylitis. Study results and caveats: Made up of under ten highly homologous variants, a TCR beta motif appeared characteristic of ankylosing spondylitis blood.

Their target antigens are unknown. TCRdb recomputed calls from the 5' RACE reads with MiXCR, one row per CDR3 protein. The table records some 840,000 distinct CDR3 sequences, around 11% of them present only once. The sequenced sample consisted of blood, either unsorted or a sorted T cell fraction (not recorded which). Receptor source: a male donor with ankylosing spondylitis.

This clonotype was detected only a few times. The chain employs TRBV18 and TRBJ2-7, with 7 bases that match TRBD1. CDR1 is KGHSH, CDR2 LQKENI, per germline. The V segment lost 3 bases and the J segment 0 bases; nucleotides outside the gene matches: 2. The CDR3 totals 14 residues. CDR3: CASSPSGGSYEQYF. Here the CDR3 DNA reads TGTGCCAGCTCACCTTCAGGGGGCTCCTACGAGCAGTACTTC. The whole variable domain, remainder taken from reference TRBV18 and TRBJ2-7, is NAGVMQNPRHLVRRRGQEARLRCSPMKGHSHVYWYRQLPEEGLKFMVYLQKENIIDESGMPKERFSAEFPKEGPSILRIQQVVRGDSAAYFCASSPSGGSYEQYFGPGTRLTVT.

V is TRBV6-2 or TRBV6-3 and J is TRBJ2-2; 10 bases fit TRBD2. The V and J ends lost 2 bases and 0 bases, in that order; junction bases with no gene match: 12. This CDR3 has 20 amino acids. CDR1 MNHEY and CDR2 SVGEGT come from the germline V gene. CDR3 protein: CASSYPGLAVTIANTGELFF. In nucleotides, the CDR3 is TGTGCCAGCAGTTACCCCGGACTAGCGGTGACGATCGCGAACACCGGGGAGCTGTTTTTT.